The 32 T cell receptor beta chains in this list originate from one sample, sequenced in a study of chemoradiotherapy in HPV16-positive cancers. The assay was immunoSEQ multiplex PCR, and TCRdb's table has in-frame clones only and misses some. The table lists some 3,600 clones, 90% to 95% of them singletons, with over 2% in the top ten. This specimen was acquired from a patient who underwent chemoradiotherapy. Source of these receptors: a human donor with HPV-associated anogenital cancer.

The chain links TRBV13 to TRBJ1-2; 10 bases agree with TRBD1. The V and J ends lost 1 base and 0 bases, in that order; junction bases with no gene match: 5. This CDR3 has 17 residues. Germline values: CDR1 PRHDT, CDR2 FYEKMQ (reference sequence). The CDR3 is CASSLDRGQGTNYGYTF. CDR3 nucleotides: TGTGCCAGCAGCTTAGACCGGGGACAGGGGACTAACTATGGCTACACCTTC. The whole variable domain, filled in from reference TRBV13 and TRBJ1-2, reads AAGVIQSPRHLIKEKRETATLKCYPIPRHDTVYWYQQGPGQDPQFLISFYEKMQSDKGSIPDRFSAQQFSDYHSELNMSSLELGDSALYFCASSLDRGQGTNYGYTFGSGTRLTVV.

The CDR3 DNA reads as TGTGCCAGCAGCGTAGATGGGGGACAGGGGGAGACCCAGTACTTC. Translation: CASSVDGGQGETQYF. The V and J genes are TRBV9 and TRBJ2-5; 10 positions agree with TRBD1. V gave up 0 bases and J gave up 5 bases; unmatched junction bases: 4. CDR3 length equals 15 residues. Germline CDR1 SGDLS, CDR2 YYNGEE.

The rearrangement links TRBV6-1 to TRBJ1-4; D not certain. Per the germline V gene, CDR1 is MNHNS and CDR2 is SASEGT. The CDR3 covers 14 residues. Trimming cost V 1 base and J 7 bases, with 10 bases left between them. CDR3 in amino acids: CASSEVGRSEKLFF. CDR3 sequence (DNA): TGTGCCAGCAGTGAAGTGGGGAGGAGTGAAAAACTGTTTTTT.

This sequence joins TRBV30 and TRBJ1-4, with 9 bases aligning to TRBD1. Germline V gene lookup returns CDR1 GTSNPN and CDR2 SVGIG (reference sequence). This CDR3 comprises 14 residues. Losses at the gene ends were 3 bases for V and 7 bases for J; bases not matched to a gene: 6. The CDR3 DNA follows: TGTGCCTGGAGGCTACCGGGACAGGGTGAAAAACTGTTTTTT. Residues: CAWRLPGQGEKLFF.

The gene calls are TRBV7-8 and TRBJ2-3; 7 nucleotides line up with TRBD2. The CDR3 has 15 amino acids. Germline CDR1 and CDR2: SGHVS and FQNEAQ. Trimming took 3 bases from V and 2 from J; bases not matched to a gene: 5. For the CDR3, the DNA is TGTGCCAGCAGCTTGATACTAGCGAACACAGATACGCAGTATTTT. Translated, it gives CASSLILANTDTQYF.

The genes are TRBV11-2 and TRBJ2-1; TRBD2 matches at 13 bases. This CDR3 region has 16 residues. Germline trimming cut 3 bases from V and 7 bases from J; bases unmatched to any gene: 6. Looked up from germline, CDR1 is SGHAT and CDR2 is FQNNGV. Written as DNA, the CDR3 is TGTGCCAGCAGCTTCACTAGCGGGAGGGCCGGGAATGAGCAGTTCTTC. It encodes CASSFTSGRAGNEQFF.

V and J are TRBV25-1 and TRBJ2-1; no reliable D call. Per the germline V gene, CDR1 is MGHDK and CDR2 is SYGVNS. CDR3 length: 15 residues. V was clipped by 6 bases and J by 0 bases, with 12 bases between them. The DNA of the CDR3 is TGTGCCAGCAGCCCCAAAACGAGCTCCTACAATGAGCAGTTCTTC. The encoded protein is CASSPKTSSYNEQFF.

This rearrangement joins TRBV5-1 to TRBJ2-3; D is possibly TRBD1 (6 bases). This CDR3 has 14 residues. Germline CDR1 is SGHRS and CDR2 is YFSETQ. Trimming stripped 3 bases from V and 2 bases from J, with 10 bases between. The chain's CDR3 is CASSWRTATDTQYF. Here the CDR3 DNA reads TGCGCCAGCAGCTGGAGGACAGCCACAGATACGCAGTATTTT.

The chain recombines TRBV10-1 with TRBJ2-1; possible D gene TRBD2, 6 bases. V shed 1 base and J shed 5 bases, with 12 bases lying between them. CDR1 is WNHNN and CDR2 is SYGVQD in the germline V gene (reference sequence). This CDR3 has 15 residues. CDR3 loop: CASSEFGGRNNEQFF. CDR3 bases: TGCGCCAGCAGTGAGTTTGGTGGGAGGAACAATGAGCAGTTCTTC.

This chain links TRBV2 with TRBJ2-3; the D gene could be TRBD1 or TRBD2 (5 bases each). The CDR3 length is 14 residues. Germline assignment: CDR1 SNHLY and CDR2 FYNNEI. Trimming cost V 6 bases and J 6 bases, with 16 bases left between them. In nucleotides, the CDR3 is TGTGCCAGCAGATCCGGGACCCTGGGGGATACGCAGTATTTT. Its protein is CASRSGTLGDTQYF.

The chain joins TRBV5-1 to TRBJ2-1; no clear D. Trimming shortened V by 0 bases and J by 6 bases, and 7 bases separated the two germline ends. Per germline, CDR1 SGHRS and CDR2 YFSETQ. The length of the CDR3 is 13 residues. The CDR3 region is CASSLEVANEQFF. CDR3 DNA: TGCGCCAGCAGCTTGGAGGTAGCCAATGAGCAGTTCTTC. The full variable domain, its missing parts supplied by reference TRBV5-1 and TRBJ2-1, is KAGVTQTPRYLIKTRGQQVTLSCSPISGHRSVSWYQQTPGQGLQFLFEYFSETQRNKGNFPGRFSGRQFSNSRSEMNVSTLELGDSALYLCASSLEVANEQFFGPGTRLTVL.

The V and J genes are TRBV7-2 and TRBJ2-3; TRBD2 agrees at 11 bases. Germline trimming cut 1 base from V and 11 bases from J; bases unmatched to any gene: 20. Germline CDR1 reads SGHTA; CDR2 reads FQGNSA. The CDR3 sequence is 19 residues long. CDR3 DNA: TGTGCCAGCAGCTTAGGTCGGGCTAGCGGGAGGACCCGGACCGGGAAGCAGTATTTT. Protein: CASSLGRASGRTRTGKQYF.

This chain links TRBV11-2 with TRBJ1-1; D is uncertain. Between the trimmed V and J ends, which lost 4 bases and 7 bases, there was a span of 28 bases. The CDR3 runs 18 residues. CDR1 is SGHAT and CDR2 is FQNNGV in the germline V gene. The CDR3 DNA follows: TGTGCCAGCAGCTCTTCGGAATGGCCGAAGCAACTCCAAGATGAAGCTTTCTTT. Its protein product is CASSSSEWPKQLQDEAFF.

This clone was counted a single time. J is TRBJ1-5 and V is TRBV11-2; 8 bases agree with TRBD1. Germline trimming cut 5 bases from V and 5 bases from J; bases unmatched to any gene: 11. Germline V gives CDR1 SGHAT, CDR2 FQNNGV. This CDR3 is 16 amino acids long. This CDR3 is CASSDRTGIGHQPQHF. The CDR3 DNA reads TGTGCCAGCAGCGATCGGACAGGGATTGGGCATCAGCCCCAGCATTTT.

V usage is TRBV19 and J usage is TRBJ1-6, with D unclear. The CDR3 has 13 residues. With 7 bases removed from V and 0 bases from J, the gap between germline ends came to 4 bases. CDR1 and CDR2 (germline): LNHDA, SQIVND (reference sequence). CDR3 bases: TGTGCCAGTACCATCTCCTATAATTCACCCCTCCACTTT. It translates to CASTISYNSPLHF. The complete variable domain, with remaining parts taken from reference TRBV19 and TRBJ1-6, reads DGGITQSPKYLFRKEGQNVTLSCEQNLNHDAMYWYRQDPGQGLRLIYYSQIVNDFQKGDIAEGYSVSREKKESFPLTVTSAQKNPTAFYLCASTISYNSPLHFGNGTRLTVT.

The rearrangement joins TRBV11-2 to TRBJ1-3; no firm D call. Germline-derived CDR1 and CDR2 are SGHAT and FQNNGV. CDR3 size: 13 residues. Trimming took off 0 bases at V and 6 bases at J, with 6 bases between the two ends. In DNA form, the CDR3 reads TGTGCCAGCAGCTTAGAACTCAAAAACACCATATATTTT. This translates into CASSLELKNTIYF.

The rearrangement links TRBV2 to TRBJ1-5; D possibly corresponds to TRBD1 (6 bases). The CDR3 runs 16 residues. V dropped 8 bases and J dropped 5 bases, with 22 bases sitting between them. Germline V gene sequence: CDR1 SNHLY, CDR2 FYNNEI. The CDR3 nucleotides read TGTGCCAGCTCAGGGGCGAATTTAATAGTGGATCAGCCCCAGCATTTT. As protein: CASSGANLIVDQPQHF.

This sequence joins TRBV7-2 and TRBJ1-2; D ambiguous. The CDR3 consists of 13 residues. Germline assignment: CDR1 SGHTA and CDR2 FQGNSA. Deletions cut 5 bases from V and 5 bases from J, with 12 bases between. Here the CDR3 reads CASSQAPGYGYTF. The DNA for the CDR3 is TGTGCCAGCAGCCAGGCTCCGGGGTATGGCTACACCTTC.

J is TRBJ1-1 and V is TRBV12-5; D may be TRBD1 (5 bases). With 1 base removed from V and 2 bases from J, the gap between germline ends came to 11 bases. This CDR3 has 15 amino acids. CDR1 and CDR2 from the germline V gene are LGHNT and FRNRAP. The CDR3: CASGLALGVNTEAFF. As DNA, the CDR3 is TGTGCTAGTGGTTTGGCGCTGGGGGTTAACACTGAAGCTTTCTTT.

The chain carries TRBV6-5 and TRBJ2-1; D is unresolved. This CDR3 has 15 residues. Per germline, CDR1 MNHEY and CDR2 SVGAGI. Trimming took off 5 bases at V and 2 bases at J, with 13 bases between the two ends. This CDR3 is CASSPSRIPYNEQFF. CDR3 coding DNA: TGTGCCAGCAGTCCCAGCAGAATACCCTACAATGAGCAGTTCTTC.

J is TRBJ2-2 and V is TRBV7-2; TRBD2 aligns across 8 bases. V lost 5 bases to trimming and J lost 7 bases; unmatched junction nucleotides: 9. Per the germline V gene, CDR1 is SGHTA and CDR2 is FQGNSA. The CDR3 has 15 amino acids. This chain's CDR3 is CASSQRGGRVGELFF. The CDR3 DNA follows: TGTGCCAGCAGCCAACGGGGGGGCCGGGTCGGGGAGCTGTTTTTT.

The chain uses TRBV4-1 and TRBJ2-7; D perhaps matches TRBD2 (5 bases). Trimming left V 5 bases short and J 6 bases short, with 20 bases between. The germline CDR1 and CDR2 sequences are MGHRA and YSYEKL. This CDR3 has 15 amino acids. The CDR3 sequence is CASSSGSGLAGEQYF. CDR3 coding DNA: TGCGCCAGCAGCTCAGGCTCTGGTCTAGCAGGCGAGCAGTACTTC.

V usage is TRBV6-6 and J usage is TRBJ1-2; 8 nucleotides match TRBD1. CDR3 length: 14 amino acids. From germline, CDR1 is MNHNY and CDR2 SVGAGI (reference sequence). The V segment lost 0 bases and the J segment 8 bases; nucleotides outside the gene matches: 5. Here the CDR3 reads CASSYSDRERGYTF. In DNA form, the CDR3 reads TGTGCCAGCAGTTACTCGGACAGGGAGAGGGGCTACACCTTC.

This chain uses TRBV6-1 with TRBJ1-5, with unresolved D. The V end was cut by 0 bases, the J end by 4 bases, with 4 bases between. CDR3 length: 13 amino acids. The germline V gene encodes CDR1 MNHNS and CDR2 SASEGT. CDR3 sequence (DNA): TGTGCCAGCAGTGAAGCGCCGAATCAGCCCCAGCATTTT. As protein: CASSEAPNQPQHF.

DNA for the CDR3: TGTGCCAGCACCCTAGCCAGGGGCTATCAGCCCCAGCATTTT. Its protein is CASTLARGYQPQHF. This sequence joins TRBV6-1 and TRBJ1-5; D is perhaps TRBD1 (6 bases). CDR1 and CDR2 from the germline V gene are MNHNS and SASEGT. Between the trimmed V and J ends, which lost 7 bases and 5 bases, there was a span of 15 bases. This CDR3 region has 14 residues.

Here the CDR3 DNA reads TGTGCCATTTACGGGCAGGGCCTAGATGGCTACACCTTC. Translation: CAIYGQGLDGYTF. The genes are TRBV28 and TRBJ1-2, with TRBD1 as a possible D gene (5 bases). V lost 10 bases and J 6 bases, leaving 18 bases between the germline ends. The CDR3 is 13 amino acids. Looked up from germline, CDR1 is MDHEN and CDR2 is SYDVKM.

This sequence joins TRBV6-5 and TRBJ2-7, with D uncertain. Deletions cut 5 bases from V and 2 bases from J, with 7 bases between. The germline V gene has CDR1 MNHEY and CDR2 SVGAGI. The CDR3 runs 12 residues. This chain's CDR3 is CASSGDTYEQYF. CDR3 DNA sequence: TGTGCCAGCAGTGGGGATACCTACGAGCAGTACTTC.

The chain combines TRBV7-9 with TRBJ1-6, with unresolved D. Trimming stripped 1 base from V and 9 bases from J, with 10 bases between. Germline CDR1 SEHNR, CDR2 FQNEAQ (reference sequence). CDR3 size: 14 residues. The CDR3: CASSLGAGLSPLHF. The DNA for the CDR3 is TGTGCCAGCAGCTTAGGGGCAGGACTTTCACCCCTCCACTTT. Complete variable domain (other parts from reference TRBV7-9 and TRBJ1-6): DTGVSQNPRHKITKRGQNVTFRCDPISEHNRLYWYRQTLGQGPEFLTYFQNEAQLEKSRLLSDRFSAERPKGSFSTLEIQRTEQGDSAMYLCASSLGAGLSPLHFGNGTRLTVT.

This chain connects TRBV7-8 to TRBJ2-5; TRBD1 agrees at 8 bases. Germline-derived CDR1 and CDR2 are SGHVS and FQNEAQ. The CDR3 runs to 14 residues. V was clipped by 5 bases and J by 4 bases; unmatched bases: 6. CDR3 coding DNA: TGTGCCAGCAGCGTAGGACAGGGCACAGAGACCCAGTACTTC. Its translation is CASSVGQGTETQYF. Full variable domain (rest looked up from reference TRBV7-8 and TRBJ2-5): GAGVSQSPRYKVAKRGQDVALRCDPISGHVSLFWYQQALGQGPEFLTYFQNEAQLDKSGLPSDRFFAERPEGSVSTLKIQRTQQEDSAVYLCASSVGQGTETQYFGPGTRLLVL.

In its sample, this clone was seen once. The chain carries TRBV6-6 and TRBJ2-2; the D is unclear. Germline-derived CDR1 and CDR2 are MNHNY and SVGAGI (reference sequence). The CDR3 contains 11 residues. The V end lost 5 bases, the J end lost 5 bases, and 3 bases lay between the germline ends. The CDR3 loop is CASSSTGELFF. The CDR3 DNA follows: TGTGCCAGCAGTAGTACCGGGGAGCTGTTTTTT.

The chain uses TRBV19 and TRBJ1-5; D is perhaps TRBD1 (5 bases). V lost 5 bases and J 4 bases, leaving 15 bases between the germline ends. CDR3 length equals 15 residues. Germline V gives CDR1 LNHDA, CDR2 SQIVND (reference sequence). The CDR3 here is CASSYTGTPNQPQHF. The DNA of the CDR3 is TGTGCCAGTAGTTATACCGGGACCCCTAATCAGCCCCAGCATTTT. The full variable domain, in which reference TRBV19 and TRBJ1-5 provide the parts outside the CDR3, is DGGITQSPKYLFRKEGQNVTLSCEQNLNHDAMYWYRQDPGQGLRLIYYSQIVNDFQKGDIAEGYSVSREKKESFPLTVTSAQKNPTAFYLCASSYTGTPNQPQHFGDGTRLSIL.

The chain has TRBV5-1 and TRBJ2-7; D possibly uses TRBD1 or TRBD2 (5 bases each). Trimming cost V 0 bases and J 1 base, with 14 bases left between them. The CDR3 sequence is 16 residues long. In germline, CDR1 is SGHRS, CDR2 YFSETQ. CDR3 nucleotide sequence: TGCGCCAGCAGCTTGGGAGGGACCCGAAGGTCCTACGAGCAGTACTTC. Encoded protein: CASSLGGTRRSYEQYF.